The present TCR delta chain was sequenced within a study of gamma-delta T cells after stem cell transplantation. This clone showed up just a few times. TCRdb reanalysed the RT-PCR reads via CATT. The sample has around 6,700 delta-chain clones, about 23% seen once. V was pared by 0 bases and J by 1 base, with 12 bases of the junction left unmatched. Germline assignment: CDR1 GEAIGNYY and CDR2 EKD. There are 19 residues in the CDR3. The sequenced sample consisted of gamma-delta T cells. The sequence was collected from a human donor. It is not recorded whose cells these are; they may come from a transplant donor. V gene TRDV2 combines with J gene TRDJ2; 8 bases align to TRDD3. The DNA for the CDR3 is TGTGCCTGTGACACCGTCCGTTCGTACTGGGGGGATTTGACAGCACAACTCTTCTTT. Its protein product is CACDTVRSYWGDLTAQLFF.